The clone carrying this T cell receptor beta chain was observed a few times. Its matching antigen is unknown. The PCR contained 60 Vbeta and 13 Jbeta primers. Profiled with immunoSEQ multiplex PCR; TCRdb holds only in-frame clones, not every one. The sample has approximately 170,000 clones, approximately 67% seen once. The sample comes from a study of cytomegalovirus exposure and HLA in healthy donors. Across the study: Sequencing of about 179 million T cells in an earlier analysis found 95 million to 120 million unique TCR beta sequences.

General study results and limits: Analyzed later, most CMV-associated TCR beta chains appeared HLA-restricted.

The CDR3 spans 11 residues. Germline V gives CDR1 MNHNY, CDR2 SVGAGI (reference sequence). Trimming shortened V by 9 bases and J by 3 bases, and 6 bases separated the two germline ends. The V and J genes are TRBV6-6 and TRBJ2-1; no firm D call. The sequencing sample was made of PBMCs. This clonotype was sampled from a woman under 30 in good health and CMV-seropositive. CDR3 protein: CASTDYNEQFF. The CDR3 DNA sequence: TGTGCCAGTACTGACTACAATGAGCAGTTCTTC.